Below, 27 T cell receptor beta chains from the same sample are listed, as sequenced in a study of identical twins. TCRdb re-called the 5' RACE reads with MiXCR, one entry per CDR3 protein. This sample yields 450,000 or so distinct CDR3 sequences, of which 15% to 20% are seen a single time; 9% to 15% belongs to the top ten. What was sequenced was naive T cells sorted from blood. Receptors were obtained from a man aged 45 to 65 in good health.

A note on this clonotype: A much larger clone differs from this one at a single base, so this may be a read error. The chain employs TRBV27 and TRBJ2-4; D perhaps matches TRBD1 (6 bases). TRBJ2-1 explains the end of the DNA better; the J call may be wrong. This CDR3 has 13 residues. Germline V gives CDR1 MNHEY, CDR2 SMNVEV (reference sequence). The CDR3 DNA is TGTGCCAGCAAACTAACGGGACAAAACATTCAGTTCTTC. Translation gives CASKLTGQNIQFF.

The rearrangement links TRBV27 to TRBJ1-2; D is unresolved. Germline V lookup: CDR1 MNHEY, CDR2 SMNVEV (reference sequence). Deletions cut 3 bases from V and 3 bases from J, with 8 bases between. This CDR3 comprises 13 residues. The CDR3 loop reads CASSFIRDYGYTF. CDR3 bases: TGTGCCAGCAGTTTTATCAGAGACTATGGCTACACCTTC.

This chain joins TRBV20-1 and TRBJ1-1; D might be TRBD1 (6 bases). V lost 7 bases and J lost 11, with 14 bases in between. The length of the CDR3 is 10 residues. Germline CDR1 is DFQATT and CDR2 is SNEGSKA (reference sequence). Here the CDR3 DNA reads TGCAGTGGGAAGGGGGTCGGGGCTTTCTTT. Residues: CSGKGVGAFF.

This rearrangement joins TRBV7-2 to TRBJ2-7; 7 bases fit TRBD1. This CDR3 comprises 14 residues. From germline, CDR1 is SGHTA and CDR2 FQGNSA. V dropped 5 bases and J dropped 4; count of bases not matched to a gene: 8. CDR3 protein: CASSIQGPPYEQYF. For the CDR3, the DNA is TGTGCCAGCAGCATACAGGGGCCGCCTTACGAGCAGTACTTC.

This clonotype appeared many times. This chain uses TRBV12-3 or TRBV12-4 with TRBJ1-6; a weak D match, TRBD1 (5 bases). The V end was cut by 1 base, the J end by 4 bases, with 17 bases between. The CDR3 totals 18 residues. This CDR3 reads CASSLGLLGTAYNSPLHF. The CDR3 nucleotides read TGTGCCAGCAGTTTAGGCCTTCTCGGGACGGCTTATAATTCACCCCTCCACTTT.

J is TRBJ2-7 and V is TRBV10-3; D perhaps matches TRBD1 (5 bases). Trimming left V 3 bases short and J 2 bases short, with 8 bases between. The germline CDR1 and CDR2 sequences are ENHRY and SYGVKD. The CDR3 covers 13 residues. The CDR3 DNA sequence: TGTGCCATCAGTGAACAGGTTGCCTACGAGCAGTACTTC. Translated, it gives CAISEQVAYEQYF.

This chain uses TRBV6-2 or TRBV6-3 with TRBJ2-1; TRBD2 aligns across 7 bases. The trim removed 5 bases at V and 0 bases at J, leaving 7 bases unmatched. From germline, CDR1 is MNHEY and CDR2 SVGEGT. This CDR3 spans 16 amino acids. The CDR3 is CASSASGGSSYNEQFF. For the CDR3, the DNA is TGTGCCAGCAGTGCCTCTGGCGGGAGCTCCTACAATGAGCAGTTCTTC.

This clonotype was observed at least ten times. The chain has TRBV20-1 and TRBJ1-1, with D maybe TRBD1 (5 bases). The V end was cut by 6 bases, the J end by 4 bases, with 15 bases between. The CDR3 length is 13 residues. The V gene's germline CDR1 is DFQATT and CDR2 SNEGSKA (reference sequence). The CDR3 region has the DNA TGCAGTGCCGTAATAGGGGAGGGCACTGAAGCTTTCTTT. Protein sequence: CSAVIGEGTEAFF.

J is TRBJ2-7 and V is TRBV20-1, with D perhaps matching TRBD2 (5 bases). The length of the CDR3 is 13 residues. Trimming took off 1 base at V and 4 bases at J, with 11 bases between the two ends. Germline V gene lookup returns CDR1 DFQATT and CDR2 SNEGSKA (reference sequence). The CDR3 here is CSARGASPYEQYF. The CDR3 DNA reads TGCAGTGCTAGAGGGGCTAGCCCGTACGAGCAGTACTTC.

This clonotype showed up just a few times. This chain uses TRBV5-1 with TRBJ1-2; 7 bases match TRBD1. The CDR3 is 14 residues long. With 4 bases clipped from V and 8 bases from J, the junction kept 11 bases outside the gene matches. The germline V gene has CDR1 SGHRS and CDR2 YFSETQ. CDR3 loop: CASSPDRSLEGYTF. In DNA form, the CDR3 reads TGCGCCAGCAGCCCGGACAGGTCCTTAGAGGGCTACACCTTC. The variable domain in full, with the rest retrieved from reference TRBV5-1 and TRBJ1-2, is KAGVTQTPRYLIKTRGQQVTLSCSPISGHRSVSWYQQTPGQGLQFLFEYFSETQRNKGNFPGRFSGRQFSNSRSEMNVSTLELGDSALYLCASSPDRSLEGYTFGSGTRLTVV.

This clonotype occurred a few times. J is TRBJ1-1 and V is TRBV29-1; unclear D gene. V lost 4 bases, J lost 4 bases, and 13 bases lay in between. Germline CDR1 SQVTM, CDR2 ANQGSEA. The CDR3 extends over 13 amino acids. This CDR3 is CSVVTPVSTEAFF. CDR3 DNA sequence: TGCAGCGTTGTAACACCGGTGAGCACTGAAGCTTTCTTT.

The chain combines TRBV12-5 with TRBJ2-5; D is possibly TRBD2 (5 bases). Trimming removed 8 bases at V and 5 bases at J, with 12 bases between. The germline CDR1 and CDR2 sequences are LGHNT and FRNRAP. The CDR3 contains 12 residues. The chain's CDR3 is CASSGSGETQYF. The CDR3 bases are TGTGCTAGTTCGGGGAGTGGTGAGACCCAGTACTTC.

The rearrangement links TRBV15 to TRBJ2-1, with TRBD2 identical over 12 bases. V was pared by 5 bases and J by 3 bases, with 2 bases of the junction left unmatched. This CDR3 spans 15 amino acids. The germline V gene has CDR1 LNHNV and CDR2 YYDKDF (reference sequence). The CDR3 nucleotides are TGTGCCACCAGCTCTAGCGGGAGGGACTACAATGAGCAGTTCTTC. The encoded protein is CATSSSGRDYNEQFF.

This clonotype has a handful of counts. The chain recombines TRBV5-1 with TRBJ2-7; 7 bases are shared with TRBD1. This CDR3 is 11 amino acids long. CDR1 is SGHRS, CDR2 YFSETQ, per germline. J gave up 7 bases and V 4 bases, and 2 bases lay outside the gene matches. CDR3 nucleotides: TGCGCCAGCAGCCCGGACAGGGAGCAGTACTTC. The encoded protein is CASSPDREQYF.

The rearrangement joins TRBV20-1 to TRBJ2-7; the match to TRBD1 covers 9 bases. Germline V gene lookup returns CDR1 DFQATT and CDR2 SNEGSKA (reference sequence). V dropped 0 bases and J dropped 3; count of bases not matched to a gene: 9. The CDR3 sequence is 16 residues long. CDR3 protein: CSARDTLGQGVYEQYF. DNA of the CDR3: TGCAGTGCTAGAGACACCCTGGGACAGGGAGTCTACGAGCAGTACTTC.

In its sample, this clonotype was seen many times. This chain links TRBV12-3 or TRBV12-4 with TRBJ2-7; tentative D call: TRBD2 (7 bases). The CDR3 covers 13 residues. V was trimmed by 4 bases and J by 4 bases, leaving 11 bases between them. In DNA, the CDR3 is TGTGCCAGCAGTTACAGGGAGGGTTACGAGCAGTACTTC. Its protein is CASSYREGYEQYF.

A few counts support this clonotype. The V and J genes are TRBV20-1 and TRBJ2-1; possible D gene TRBD2, 5 bases. The germline CDR1 and CDR2 sequences are DFQATT and SNEGSKA (reference sequence). CDR3 length equals 12 residues. With 4 bases removed from V and 6 bases from J, the gap between germline ends came to 10 bases. CDR3 protein: CSATGLVNEQFF. The CDR3 DNA sequence: TGCAGTGCTACTGGACTGGTCAATGAGCAGTTCTTC.

The chain's CDR3 is CASSLRSGGAYNEQFF. DNA for the CDR3: TGTGCCAGCAGTTTACGGTCAGGGGGTGCCTACAATGAGCAGTTCTTC. J is TRBJ2-1 and V is TRBV12-3 or TRBV12-4; 7 bases map to TRBD1. The CDR3 is 16 amino acids. J lost 2 bases, V lost 2 bases, and 6 bases had no gene match.

The chain joins TRBV20-1 to TRBJ1-2; no firm D call. V lost 0 bases and J lost 6, with 11 bases in between. This CDR3 comprises 13 residues. Per the germline V gene, CDR1 is DFQATT and CDR2 is SNEGSKA (reference sequence). CDR3 sequence reads: CSARDSRKDGYTF. CDR3 in DNA: TGCAGTGCTAGAGATAGTCGTAAGGATGGCTACACCTTC.

The chain is built from TRBV7-9 and TRBJ2-3, with D maybe TRBD2 (5 bases). The CDR3 loop spans 14 amino acids. CDR1 is SEHNR and CDR2 is FQNEAQ in the germline V gene (reference sequence). V shed 5 bases and J shed 2 bases, with 11 bases lying between them. The DNA for the CDR3 is TGTGCCAGCAGCCTTTCCGGGATCACAGATACGCAGTATTTT. It yields the protein CASSLSGITDTQYF.

This clonotype appeared many times. The chain links TRBV29-1 to TRBJ2-7; D possibly matches TRBD1 or TRBD2 (5 bases each). With 7 bases removed from V and 5 bases from J, the gap between germline ends came to 12 bases. CDR1 SQVTM and CDR2 ANQGSEA come from the germline V gene. The CDR3 loop spans 11 amino acids. CDR3 region: CSGGYEDEQYF. The CDR3 nucleotides read TGCAGCGGGGGGTATGAGGACGAGCAGTACTTC.

This clonotype was recorded a few times. The chain combines TRBV15 with TRBJ2-1; 10 bases line up with TRBD1. The ends lost 9 bases at V and 2 bases at J; junction bases unmatched: 4. The CDR3 totals 14 residues. Germline V gene sequence: CDR1 LNHNV, CDR2 YYDKDF (reference sequence). The CDR3 DNA follows: TGTGCCACTGGACAGGGGGGGACCTACAATGAGCAGTTCTTC. It yields the protein CATGQGGTYNEQFF.

This clonotype was counted many times. The rearrangement uses TRBV29-1 and TRBJ2-3, with TRBD2 matching 9 bases. CDR1 SQVTM and CDR2 ANQGSEA come from the germline V gene. The CDR3 is 14 amino acids. The J segment lost 3 bases and the V segment lost 7 bases, leaving 8 bases of the junction unmatched. CDR3 in amino acids: CSAYSGSSTDTQYF. The CDR3 DNA reads TGCAGCGCCTATAGCGGGAGCTCGACAGATACGCAGTATTTT.

This clonotype has ten or more counts. The chain couples TRBV5-1 to TRBJ2-1, with 7 nucleotides matching TRBD1. V lost 3 bases to trimming and J lost 1 base; unmatched junction nucleotides: 4. The CDR3 contains 15 residues. Germline CDR1 SGHRS, CDR2 YFSETQ. CDR3 DNA: TGCGCCAGCAGCTCGGACAGGCCATCCTACAATGAGCAGTTCTTC. It yields the protein CASSSDRPSYNEQFF.

This clonotype was picked up many times. The chain employs TRBV20-1 and TRBJ2-1; 11 bases agree with TRBD2. This CDR3 is 14 amino acids long. Trimming at V came to 6 bases and at J to 0 bases, leaving 1 base not matched to a gene. The germline CDR1 and CDR2 sequences are DFQATT and SNEGSKA (reference sequence). The CDR3 DNA reads TGCAGTGCAACTAGCGGGAGCTCCTACAATGAGCAGTTCTTC. Its translation is CSATSGSSYNEQFF.

Many counts were recorded for this clonotype. The gene calls are TRBV6-1 and TRBJ1-3; D possibly corresponds to TRBD1 (5 bases). The CDR3 contains 13 residues. Germline CDR1 is MNHNS and CDR2 is SASEGT. CDR3 region: CASIGDSGNTIYF. The CDR3 DNA sequence: TGTGCGTCGATAGGGGACTCTGGAAACACCATATATTTT.

The genes are TRBV9 and TRBJ2-5; a possible D gene is TRBD2 (6 bases). This CDR3 has 16 amino acids. Germline values: CDR1 SGDLS, CDR2 YYNGEE. Deletions cut 0 bases from V and 0 bases from J, with 12 bases between. CDR3 protein: CASSVGERVDQETQYF. The DNA for the CDR3 is TGTGCCAGCAGCGTAGGGGAGCGGGTAGACCAAGAGACCCAGTACTTC. Full variable domain (missing parts from reference TRBV9 and TRBJ2-5): DSGVTQTPKHLITATGQRVTLRCSPRSGDLSVYWYQQSLDQGLQFLIQYYNGEERAKGNILERFSAQQFPDLHSELNLSSLELGDSALYFCASSVGERVDQETQYFGPGTRLLVL.